This T cell receptor beta chain was profiled in a study of breast tumors, draining lymph nodes, adjacent tissues. Points from the study as a whole: Tumor T cell lymph node origin was a supported hypothesis, not proven. Compared with lymph nodes, tumors were less diverse; compared with nontumor tissue, more. The data were judged consistent with most tumor T cells coming from lymph node and expanding in tumor.

This clonotype was counted many times. Its antigen remains unidentified. TCRdb fed the multiplex PCR reads into MiXCR, producing one record per CDR3 protein. This sample has 180,000 or so distinct CDR3 sequences, with 31% found just once. Samples came from axillary lymph nodes draining the breast cancer. This receptor was identified in a female donor with breast cancer. Some clones in this sample may be carry-over from other donors' samples. The source material was axillary lymph node tissue.

The CDR3 region has the DNA TGTGCCAGCAGCTTAGAATGGGCAGGGTGGGAGCAGTTCTTC. It is translated as CASSLEWAGWEQFF. The chain joins TRBV7-2 to TRBJ2-1, with a possible D match to TRBD1 (5 bases). This CDR3 has 14 amino acids. From germline, CDR1 is SGHTA and CDR2 FQGNSA. V lost 1 base, J lost 10 bases, and 14 bases lay in between.